This is a list of T cell receptor beta chains from one sample in a study of T cells after posttransplantation cyclophosphamide. Method: immunoSEQ multiplex PCR; TCRdb's copy keeps in-frame clones and lacks some. In total the sample includes some 40,000 clones, none of them seen once. Material: PBMCs. Every receptor here comes from a man aged 25 to 40 in good health and a related stem cell transplant donor. The CDR3 runs from the conserved cysteine through the conserved F or W. D genes are given only for firm matches. The size of a clone is reported for some rows only, either as once, few or many, or as a class for expanded clones.

V gene	D gene	J gene	clone size	CDR3 DNA	CDR3 protein
TRBV9	NA	TRBJ2-3	few	TGTGCCAGCAGCGTAGGCGGGGCCTCCCCAGATACGCAGTATTTT	CASSVGGASPDTQYF
TRBV4-1	NA	TRBJ2-5	many	TGCGCCAGCAGCCAAGTAAGGCTAGAAGACCAGTACTTC	CASSQVRLEDQYF
TRBV10-3	NA	TRBJ1-1	many	TGTGCCATCAGTGAGTCCCTAAGGGGCACTGAAGCTTTCTTT	CAISESLRGTEAFF
TRBV12-3/TRBV12-4	NA	TRBJ1-2	few	TGTGCCAGCAGTCTGGACAGCACCTACTATGGCTACACCTTC	CASSLDSTYYGYTF
TRBV18	TRBD1	TRBJ2-1	many	TGTGCCAGCTCACCACCACTTGACAGGGTCTTCTCGAATGAGCAGTTCTTC	CASSPPLDRVFSNEQFF
TRBV6-5	NA	TRBJ1-2	many	TGTGCCAGCAGTTACTATCGCGAAGCTAACTATGGCTACACCTTC	CASSYYREANYGYTF
TRBV5-6	TRBD1	TRBJ1-3	many	TGTGCCAGCAGCTTTCGGGACAGGGGGTTAAACACCATATATTTT	CASSFRDRGLNTIYF
TRBV18	TRBD1	TRBJ1-2	many	TGTGCCAGCTCACCGGTGGACAGGATTAGGGCTAACTATGGCTACACCTTC	CASSPVDRIRANYGYTF
TRBV5-1	TRBD1	TRBJ1-2	few	TGCGCCAGCAGCTCGAATCGACAGGGGGGCTACACCTTC	CASSSNRQGGYTF
TRBV11-3	NA	TRBJ2-1	many	TGTGCCAGCAGCTTAGAAGCTAGAACCGATGAGCAGTTCTTC	CASSLEARTDEQFF
TRBV12-3/TRBV12-4	TRBD1	TRBJ1-5	many	TGTGCCAGCAGTCCCGGACAGGGCAATCAGCCCCAGCATTTT	CASSPGQGNQPQHF
TRBV11-2	TRBD1	TRBJ2-7	few	TGTGCCAGCAGCTTAGGGGACAGGGGCACCGAGCAGTACTTC	CASSLGDRGTEQYF
TRBV5-1	NA	TRBJ2-3	few	TGCGCCAGCAGCCTACAACTAGAGGATACGCAGTATTTT	CASSLQLEDTQYF
TRBV7-2	TRBD2	TRBJ2-1	many	TGTGCCAGCAGCTTATTCGGGGGGGCCTCCTACAATGAGCAGTTCTTC	CASSLFGGASYNEQFF
TRBV11-2	NA	TRBJ2-2	many	TGTGCCAGCAGCTTAGGCCCACGGACACCCAACACCGGGGAGCTGTTTTTT	CASSLGPRTPNTGELFF
TRBV7-9	TRBD2	TRBJ2-7	many	TGTGCCAGCAGCTCCGGACTAGTCTCCTACGAGCAGTACTTC	CASSSGLVSYEQYF
TRBV12-3/TRBV12-4	NA	TRBJ2-1	many	TGTGCCAGCAGTTTACAGGCCAGCTCCTACAATGAGCAGTTCTTC	CASSLQASSYNEQFF
TRBV11-2	NA	TRBJ2-7	few	TGTGCCAGCAGCTTAATTTGGCTAGCCTACGAGCAGTACTTC	CASSLIWLAYEQYF
TRBV5-8	NA	TRBJ1-6	many	TGTGCCAGCAGCTTGGTTACAGGGACCACGGCGGGTTCACCCCTCCACTTT	CASSLVTGTTAGSPLHF
TRBV6-5	TRBD1	TRBJ2-7	many	TGTGCCAGCACCCCGGGACAGGGAGGGTACGAGCAGTACTTC	CASTPGQGGYEQYF
TRBV4-2	NA	TRBJ1-6	many	TGTGCCAGCAGCCAAGGGCAAGGAGGACTCAATTCACCCCTCCACTTT	CASSQGQGGLNSPLHF
TRBV7-3	TRBD1	TRBJ2-1	many	TGTGCCAGCAGCCCCTCAAGGACAGGTGTCAATGAGCAGTTCTTC	CASSPSRTGVNEQFF
TRBV5-1	TRBD1	TRBJ2-1	many	TGCGCCAGCAGCCTACAGGGGCCACTTAGCTCCTACAATGAGCAGTTCTTC	CASSLQGPLSSYNEQFF
TRBV5-6	NA	TRBJ2-7	NA	TGTGCCAGCTGGGCGACAGGAATACCCTACGAGCAGTACTTC	CASWATGIPYEQYF
TRBV18	NA	TRBJ1-3	many	TGTGCCAGCTCACAAGATACAGGGCGCTCTGGAAACACCATATATTTT	CASSQDTGRSGNTIYF
TRBV28	NA	TRBJ1-4	many	TGTGCCAGCATTGGGTCCAACAGGGAGTTCGTCCACTTT	CASIGSNREFVHF
TRBV6-5	NA	TRBJ2-3	NA	TGTGCCAGCAGTTACTCAGGGCAGTCCACAGATACGCAGTATTTT	CASSYSGQSTDTQYF
TRBV19	TRBD1	TRBJ2-7	many	TGTGCCAGTAGTATCCTCGGGACAGGACACTACGAGCAGTACTTC	CASSILGTGHYEQYF
TRBV7-2	TRBD1	TRBJ1-6	many	TGTGCCAGCAGCCCCCCGGGACAGGGGAATTCACCCCTCCACTTT	CASSPPGQGNSPLHF
TRBV29-1	NA	TRBJ2-7	few	TGCAGCGTTGGGGATGGGGGGACCTACCAGCAGTACTTC	CSVGDGGTYQQYF
TRBV18	TRBD2	TRBJ2-3	many	TGTGCCAGCTCACCAGGGACTAGCGGTCTCACAGATACGCAGTATTTT	CASSPGTSGLTDTQYF
TRBV5-4	TRBD1	TRBJ1-1	many	TGTGCCAGCAGCGGGGGACAGATAAACACTGAAGCTTTCTTT	CASSGGQINTEAFF